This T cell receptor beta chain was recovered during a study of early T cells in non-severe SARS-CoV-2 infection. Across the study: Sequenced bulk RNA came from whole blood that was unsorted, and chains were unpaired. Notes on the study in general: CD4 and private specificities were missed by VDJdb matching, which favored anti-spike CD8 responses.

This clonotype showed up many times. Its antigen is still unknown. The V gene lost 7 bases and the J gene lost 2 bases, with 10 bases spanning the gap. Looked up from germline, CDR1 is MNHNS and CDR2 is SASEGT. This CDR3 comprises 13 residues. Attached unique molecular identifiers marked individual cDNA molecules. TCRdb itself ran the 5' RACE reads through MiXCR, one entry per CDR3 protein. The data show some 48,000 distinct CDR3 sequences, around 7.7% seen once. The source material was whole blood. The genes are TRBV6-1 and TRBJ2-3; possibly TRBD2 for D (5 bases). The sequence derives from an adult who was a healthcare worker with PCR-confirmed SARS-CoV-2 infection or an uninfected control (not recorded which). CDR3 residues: CASMVGNTDTQYF. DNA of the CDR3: TGTGCCAGCATGGTCGGGAACACAGATACGCAGTATTTT.